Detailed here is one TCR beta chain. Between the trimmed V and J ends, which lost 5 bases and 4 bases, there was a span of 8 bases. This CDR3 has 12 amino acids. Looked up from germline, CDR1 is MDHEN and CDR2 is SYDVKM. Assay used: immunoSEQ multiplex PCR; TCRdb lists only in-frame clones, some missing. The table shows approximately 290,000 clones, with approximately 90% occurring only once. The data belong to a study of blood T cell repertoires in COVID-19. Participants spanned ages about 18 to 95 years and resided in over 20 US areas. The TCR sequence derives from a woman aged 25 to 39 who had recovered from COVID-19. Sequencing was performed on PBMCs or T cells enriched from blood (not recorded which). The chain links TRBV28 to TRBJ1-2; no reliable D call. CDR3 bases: TGTGCCAGCAGTGGCTCTTCCTATGGCTACACCTTC. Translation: CASSGSSYGYTF.